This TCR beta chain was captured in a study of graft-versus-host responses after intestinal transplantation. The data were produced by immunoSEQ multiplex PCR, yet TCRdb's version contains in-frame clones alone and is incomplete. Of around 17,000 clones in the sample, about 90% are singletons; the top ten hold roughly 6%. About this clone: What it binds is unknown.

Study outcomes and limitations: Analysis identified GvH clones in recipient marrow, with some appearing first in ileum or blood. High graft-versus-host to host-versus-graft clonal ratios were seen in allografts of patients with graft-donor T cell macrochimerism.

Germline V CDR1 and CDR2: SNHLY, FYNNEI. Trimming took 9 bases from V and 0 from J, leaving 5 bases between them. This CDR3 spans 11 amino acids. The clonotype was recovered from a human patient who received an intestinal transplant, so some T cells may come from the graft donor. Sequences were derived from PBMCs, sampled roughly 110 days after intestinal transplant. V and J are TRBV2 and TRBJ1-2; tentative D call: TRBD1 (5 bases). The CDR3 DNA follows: TGTGCCAGGACAGCTAACTATGGCTACACCTTC. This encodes CARTANYGYTF. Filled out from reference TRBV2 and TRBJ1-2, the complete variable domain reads EPEVTQTPSHQVTQMGQEVILRCVPISNHLYFYWYRQILGQKVEFLVSFYNNEISEKSEIFDDQFSVERPDGSNFTLKIRSTKLEDSAMYFCARTANYGYTFGSGTRLTVV.